This is a list of T cell receptor beta chains from one sample in a study of somatic mutations in cytotoxic T cells in rheumatoid arthritis. Profiling relied on immunoSEQ multiplex PCR, and the TCRdb table lists in-frame clones only, not all of them. The data show around 16,000 clones, 65% to 75% seen once. Sequences were obtained from CD8+ T cells sorted from blood. The source is an adult with rheumatoid arthritis. The CDR3 runs from the conserved cysteine through the conserved F or W. D genes are given only for firm matches. Expanded clones are given a class, and other clones once, few, many or no size at all.

v_call	d_call	clone_size	j_call	cdr3_aa	cdr3_nt
TRBV4-1	TRBD2	.	TRBJ2-1	CASSQGTSGSSYNEQFF	TGCGCCAGCAGCCAAGGGACTAGCGGGAGCTCCTACAATGAGCAGTTCTTC
TRBV25-1	.	few	TRBJ1-1	CASSVGANTEAFF	TGTGCCAGCAGTGTAGGTGCGAACACTGAAGCTTTCTTT
TRBV19	.	.	TRBJ2-7	CASSTRDGSYEQYF	TGTGCCAGTAGTACCCGGGACGGTTCCTACGAGCAGTACTTC
TRBV19	.	.	TRBJ1-5	CASSIGGAANQPQHF	TGTGCCAGTAGTATAGGGGGGGCCGCAAATCAGCCCCAGCATTTT
TRBV4-1	TRBD1	.	TRBJ2-1	CASSQLSQTGTNEQFF	TGCGCCAGCAGCCAATTATCCCAGACAGGGACGAATGAGCAGTTCTTC
TRBV7-9	TRBD2	.	TRBJ2-1	CASSQRALAGAGNEQFF	TGTGCCAGCAGCCAAAGAGCACTAGCGGGAGCCGGCAATGAGCAGTTCTTC
TRBV2	.	.	TRBJ2-1	CASTTGPAYNEQFF	TGTGCCAGCACAACCGGGCCGGCCTACAATGAGCAGTTCTTC
TRBV7-9	.	.	TRBJ1-2	CASSPGAGGHYGYTF	TGTGCCAGCAGCCCCGGGGCGGGGGGCCACTATGGCTACACCTTC
TRBV9	.	.	TRBJ2-2	CASTSNTGELFF	TGTGCCAGCACTTCAAACACCGGGGAGCTGTTTTTT
TRBV10-2	TRBD2	.	TRBJ2-1	CASSGILYLGTSGANEQFF	TGCGCCAGCAGCGGGATTCTCTATCTCGGGACTAGCGGGGCCAATGAGCAGTTCTTC
TRBV4-2	TRBD2	.	TRBJ2-6	CASSQALAGAGANVLTF	TGTGCCAGCAGCCAAGCACTAGCGGGAGCTGGGGCCAACGTCCTGACTTTC
TRBV9	TRBD2	.	TRBJ2-1	CASSGGSRGGVNEQFF	TGTGCCAGCAGCGGAGGCTCTCGCGGGGGGGTGAATGAGCAGTTCTTC
TRBV5-1	TRBD1	.	TRBJ1-4	CASSLGAGGLDEKLFF	TGCGCCAGCAGCTTGGGGGCAGGGGGCTTAGATGAAAAACTGTTTTTT
TRBV7-9	.	.	TRBJ2-3	CASSTGTDTQYF	TGTGCCAGCAGCACGGGGACAGATACGCAGTATTTT
TRBV29-1	.	.	TRBJ2-2	CSVAGSNTGELFF	TGCAGCGTTGCGGGGTCGAACACCGGGGAGCTGTTTTTT
TRBV4-2	.	.	TRBJ2-1	CASSLLGSEQFF	TGTGCCAGCAGCCTTCTCGGTAGTGAGCAGTTCTTC
TRBV2	TRBD2	.	TRBJ2-1	CASRVSSGSSYNEQFF	TGTGCCAGCAGGGTATCTAGCGGGAGCTCCTACAATGAGCAGTTCTTC
TRBV4-1	.	once	TRBJ1-2	CASSQKTPANYGYTF	TGCGCCAGCAGCCAAAAGACACCAGCTAACTATGGCTACACCTTC
TRBV7-6	.	.	TRBJ2-6	CASSFVGAGANVLTF	TGTGCCAGCAGCTTTGTGGGAGCTGGGGCCAACGTCCTGACTTTC
TRBV11-2	.	.	TRBJ2-7	CASRYPLRGYEQYF	TGTGCCAGCAGATATCCGCTTAGGGGCTACGAGCAGTACTTC
TRBV30	.	few	TRBJ1-1	CAWGLGNTEAFF	TGTGCCTGGGGGCTGGGGAACACTGAAGCTTTCTTT
TRBV4-2	TRBD2	.	TRBJ2-3	CASSQEWRGEEDTQYF	TGTGCCAGCAGCCAAGAATGGCGGGGGGAGGAAGATACGCAGTATTTT
TRBV15	TRBD1	.	TRBJ2-1	CATTLHRGVRNEQFF	TGTGCCACCACCCTACACAGGGGAGTAAGGAATGAGCAGTTCTTC
TRBV13	TRBD2	.	TRBJ2-3	CASGSPTSGGATQYF	TGTGCCAGCGGATCCCCGACTAGCGGGGGGGCAACGCAGTATTTT
TRBV11-3	.	.	TRBJ2-5	CASSAYTGNQETQYF	TGTGCCAGCAGCGCTTATACAGGGAATCAAGAGACCCAGTACTTC
TRBV11-2	.	.	TRBJ2-2	CASSSPGILGGELFF	TGTGCCAGCAGCTCACCCGGGATTTTAGGCGGGGAGCTGTTTTTT
TRBV5-6	.	.	TRBJ2-3	CASSWPTDTQYF	TGTGCCAGCAGCTGGCCCACAGATACGCAGTATTTT
TRBV7-6	TRBD1	.	TRBJ2-5	CASSLAWTGTQETQYF	TGTGCCAGCAGCTTAGCTTGGACAGGCACTCAGGAGACCCAGTACTTC
TRBV27	.	.	TRBJ1-2	CASSLWGGNGYTF	TGTGCCAGCAGTTTATGGGGGGGAAACGGCTACACCTTC
TRBV25-1	.	.	TRBJ2-1	CASSRRDSSYNEQFF	TGTGCCAGCAGCCGCAGGGATAGCTCCTACAATGAGCAGTTCTTC
TRBV7-6	TRBD1	.	TRBJ1-4	CASSSLPGQAEEKLFF	TGTGCCAGCAGCTCGCTACCGGGACAGGCTGAGGAAAAACTGTTTTTT
TRBV28	.	.	TRBJ2-3	CASSLDSSEDTQYF	TGTGCCAGCAGTTTGGACAGTTCTGAAGATACGCAGTATTTT
TRBV4-2	TRBD1	.	TRBJ1-5	CASSPDISVGNRGALFQPQHF	TGTGCCAGCAGCCCGGATATAAGCGTGGGGAACAGGGGGGCCCTTTTTCAGCCCCAGCATTTT
TRBV29-1	TRBD1	.	TRBJ2-3	CSVEEFGTGGPDTQYF	TGCAGCGTTGAAGAGTTTGGGACAGGGGGTCCAGATACGCAGTATTTT
TRBV28	TRBD2	.	TRBJ2-7	CASTDGTSGRAASEQYF	TGTGCCAGCACTGATGGGACTAGCGGGAGGGCGGCCTCCGAGCAGTACTTC
TRBV4-1	.	.	TRBJ2-7	CASSQEGLSHEQYF	TGCGCCAGCAGCCAAGAGGGACTCTCTCACGAGCAGTACTTC
TRBV5-5	.	.	TRBJ2-1	CASSLLQFYNEQFF	TGTGCCAGCAGCTTGTTACAGTTCTACAATGAGCAGTTCTTC
TRBV2	.	.	TRBJ1-1	CASSEWDPGSRNTEAFF	TGTGCCAGCAGTGAATGGGACCCTGGGAGCAGGAACACTGAAGCTTTCTTT
TRBV19	TRBD2	.	TRBJ2-1	CTSGTTLYNEQFF	TGTACCAGCGGGACTACCCTCTACAATGAGCAGTTCTTC
TRBV29-1	.	.	TRBJ1-1	CSVSTGNTEAFF	TGCAGCGTGTCGACAGGGAACACTGAAGCTTTCTTT
TRBV7-8	TRBD2	.	TRBJ2-5	CASSLGGQETQYF	TGTGCCAGCAGCCTGGGGGGGCAAGAGACCCAGTACTTC
TRBV2	TRBD1	.	TRBJ1-3	CASVRQGDGNTIYF	TGTGCCAGCGTGAGACAGGGGGACGGAAACACCATATATTTT
TRBV11-2	.	few	TRBJ2-7	CASRLSSLEQYF	TGTGCCAGCCGCCTCTCGAGTCTCGAGCAGTACTTC
TRBV10-1	TRBD1	once	TRBJ2-5	CASSEWTGGQETQYF	TGCGCCAGCAGTGAGTGGACAGGGGGACAAGAGACCCAGTACTTC
TRBV7-6	TRBD1	.	TRBJ2-5	CASSPGTGALLTQYF	TGTGCCAGCAGCCCCGGGACAGGGGCCCTCCTGACCCAGTACTTC
TRBV11-2	.	.	TRBJ2-7	CASTDPGDSPYEQYF	TGTGCCAGCACCGATCCAGGGGATTCCCCCTACGAGCAGTACTTC
TRBV2	.	few	TRBJ1-2	CASSEERYYGYTF	TGTGCCAGCAGTGAGGAACGGTACTATGGCTACACCTTC